This T cell receptor (beta chain) appears in the sequencing data of a study of blood T cell repertoires in COVID-19. The V gene's germline CDR1 is LNHDA and CDR2 SQIVND (reference sequence). Trimming removed 3 bases from V and 4 bases from J, with 14 bases in between. The CDR3 spans 15 residues. Only in-frame clones appear in the TCRdb table, and some are missing; sequencing was by immunoSEQ multiplex PCR. Altogether roughly 290,000 clones are present, around four fifths being singletons, with the ten largest covering around 4%. The chain carries TRBV19 and TRBJ2-3; TRBD1 is a possible D gene (5 bases). The receptor was isolated from a woman between 50 and 59 years old with active or convalescent COVID-19. The sequenced sample was peripheral blood. This chain's CDR3 is CASSMGLEGPDTQYF. CDR3 coding DNA: TGTGCCAGTAGTATGGGGCTAGAAGGGCCAGATACGCAGTATTTT.